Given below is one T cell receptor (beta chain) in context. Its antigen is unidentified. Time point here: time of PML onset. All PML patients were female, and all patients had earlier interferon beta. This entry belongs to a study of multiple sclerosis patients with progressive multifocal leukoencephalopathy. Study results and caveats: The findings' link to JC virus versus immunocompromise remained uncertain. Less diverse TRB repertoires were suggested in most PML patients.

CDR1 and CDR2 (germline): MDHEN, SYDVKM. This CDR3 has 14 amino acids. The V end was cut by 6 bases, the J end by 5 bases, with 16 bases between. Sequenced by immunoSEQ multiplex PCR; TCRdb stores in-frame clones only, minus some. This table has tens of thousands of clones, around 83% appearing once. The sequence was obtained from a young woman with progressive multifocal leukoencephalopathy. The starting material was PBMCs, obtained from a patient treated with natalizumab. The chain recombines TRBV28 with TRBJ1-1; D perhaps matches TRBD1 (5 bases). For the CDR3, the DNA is TGTGCCAGCAGCTCCCCCGCAGGGAGTACTGAAGCTTTCTTT. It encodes CASSSPAGSTEAFF.